This entry lists 8 T cell receptor beta chains sequenced from one sample in a study of shared clonotypes between healthy human individuals. Assay used: immunoSEQ multiplex PCR; TCRdb lists only in-frame clones, some missing. The data show 500,000 or so clones, more than 95% seen once. Sequenced sample: naive CD4+ T cells sorted from blood. Subset of the sample: CD45RA+ positively selected. These receptors all stem from a woman aged 25 to 45 in good health.

The chain combines TRBV7-9 with TRBJ1-4; D call uncertain. The CDR3 has 12 residues. Germline CDR1 is SEHNR and CDR2 is FQNEAQ (reference sequence). The V and J ends lost 5 bases and 8 bases respectively, with 9 bases between them. The CDR3 coding sequence is TGTGCCAGCAGCCCCCCTTGGGAAAAACTGTTTTTT. Translation gives CASSPPWEKLFF.

The chain employs TRBV11-2 and TRBJ1-1, with D maybe TRBD1 (5 bases). Germline CDR1 SGHAT, CDR2 FQNNGV. The length of the CDR3 is 14 residues. The germline V and J ends were trimmed by 3 bases and 6 bases, with 14 bases remaining between them. CDR3 in DNA: TGTGCCAGCAGCTTCCGGGGGGGGACGCCTGAAGCTTTCTTT. The encoded protein is CASSFRGGTPEAFF. Supplemented by reference TRBV11-2 and TRBJ1-1, the full variable domain reads EAGVAQSPRYKIIEKRQSVAFWCNPISGHATLYWYQQILGQGPKLLIQFQNNGVVDDSQLPKDRFSAERLKGVDSTLKIQPAKLEDSAVYLCASSFRGGTPEAFFGQGTRLTVV.

J is TRBJ2-4 and V is TRBV14; D gene unclear. Per the germline V gene, CDR1 is SGHDN and CDR2 is FVKESK. CDR3 length: 11 residues. V shed 1 base and J shed 6 bases, with 1 base lying between them. CDR3 coding DNA: TGTGCCAGCAGCCAAGGAAACATTCAGTACTTC. This codes for CASSQGNIQYF.

The chain has TRBV9 and TRBJ2-5; D remains ambiguous. Trimming stripped 0 bases from V and 2 bases from J, with 11 bases between. This CDR3 is built from 15 residues. Germline values: CDR1 SGDLS, CDR2 YYNGEE. CDR3 nucleotides: TGTGCCAGCAGCGTAGACCCGACCACTCAAGAGACCCAGTACTTC. Protein sequence: CASSVDPTTQETQYF.

The chain employs TRBV5-1 and TRBJ2-7; 12 bases fit TRBD1. CDR1 and CDR2 (germline): SGHRS, YFSETQ. The CDR3 spans 15 residues. Unmatched junction bases numbered 7, after V lost 4 bases and J lost 5 bases. CDR3 bases: TGCGCCAGCAGCCCGTGGGACAGGGGGCCCGACGAGCAGTACTTC. This encodes CASSPWDRGPDEQYF.

In the case of this clone: The identical CDR3 is also encoded by other nucleotide sequences in the sample. This chain links TRBV4-2 with TRBJ2-5, with D maybe TRBD2 (6 bases). Trimming shortened V by 0 bases and J by 5 bases, and 10 bases separated the two germline ends. CDR1 and CDR2 (germline): LGHNA, YNFKEQ. The length of the CDR3 is 14 residues. The CDR3 reads CASSQDRGRETQYF. The CDR3 region has the DNA TGTGCCAGCAGCCAAGATCGGGGGAGGGAGACCCAGTACTTC.

This chain links TRBV7-9 with TRBJ2-7; 10 bases are shared with TRBD1. Trimming at V came to 3 bases and at J to 3 bases, leaving 2 bases not matched to a gene. Germline assignment: CDR1 SEHNR and CDR2 FQNEAQ (reference sequence). This CDR3 spans 14 amino acids. The CDR3: CASSLTGGYYEQYF. The CDR3 coding sequence is TGTGCCAGCAGCTTGACAGGGGGCTACTACGAGCAGTACTTC.

V and J are TRBV10-3 and TRBJ2-5, with TRBD1 identical over 9 bases. Matching the DNA end better, TRBJ2-7 makes the J call doubtful. The germline CDR1 and CDR2 sequences are ENHRY and SYGVKD. The CDR3 covers 14 residues. CDR3 protein: CAIRAGQGIYEQYF. The CDR3 bases are TGTGCCATCAGGGCAGGACAGGGGATCTACGAGCAGTACTTC.